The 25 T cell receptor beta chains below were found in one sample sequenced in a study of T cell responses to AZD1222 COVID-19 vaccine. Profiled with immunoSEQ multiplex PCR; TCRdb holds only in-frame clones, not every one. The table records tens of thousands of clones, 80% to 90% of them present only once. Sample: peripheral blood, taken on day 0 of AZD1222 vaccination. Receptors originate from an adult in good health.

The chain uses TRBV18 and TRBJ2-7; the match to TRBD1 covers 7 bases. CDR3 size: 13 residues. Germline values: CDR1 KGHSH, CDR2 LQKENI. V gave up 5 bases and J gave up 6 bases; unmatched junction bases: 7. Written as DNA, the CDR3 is TGTGCCAGCTCAGCCCCTGACAGGGTCGAGCAGTACTTC. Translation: CASSAPDRVEQYF.

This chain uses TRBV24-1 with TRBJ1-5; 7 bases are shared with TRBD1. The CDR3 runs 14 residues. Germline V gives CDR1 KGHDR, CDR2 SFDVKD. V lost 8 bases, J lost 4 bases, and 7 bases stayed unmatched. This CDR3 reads CATIAGGGNQPQHF. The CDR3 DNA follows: TGTGCCACCATCGCAGGGGGGGGGAATCAGCCCCAGCATTTT.

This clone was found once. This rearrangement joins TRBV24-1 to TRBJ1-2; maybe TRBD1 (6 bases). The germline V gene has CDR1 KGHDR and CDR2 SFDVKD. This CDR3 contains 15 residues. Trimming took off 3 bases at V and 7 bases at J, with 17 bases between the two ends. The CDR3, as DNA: TGTGCCACCAGTGATACCAGGGGTGTCGGGGGTGGCTACACCTTC. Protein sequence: CATSDTRGVGGGYTF.

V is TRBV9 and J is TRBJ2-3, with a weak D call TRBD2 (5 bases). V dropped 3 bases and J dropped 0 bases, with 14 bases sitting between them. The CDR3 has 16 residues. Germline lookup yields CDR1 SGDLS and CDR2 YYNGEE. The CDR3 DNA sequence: TGTGCCAGCAGCGGACCCACAGCGGCTAGCACAGATACGCAGTATTTT. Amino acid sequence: CASSGPTAASTDTQYF.

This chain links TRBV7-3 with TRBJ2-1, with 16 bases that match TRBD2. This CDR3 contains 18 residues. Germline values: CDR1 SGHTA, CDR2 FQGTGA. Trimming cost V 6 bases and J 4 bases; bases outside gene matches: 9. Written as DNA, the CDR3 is TGTGCCAGCAGTCCCGGGCCGGGACTAGCGGGAGGGTACAATGAGCAGTTCTTC. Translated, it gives CASSPGPGLAGGYNEQFF.

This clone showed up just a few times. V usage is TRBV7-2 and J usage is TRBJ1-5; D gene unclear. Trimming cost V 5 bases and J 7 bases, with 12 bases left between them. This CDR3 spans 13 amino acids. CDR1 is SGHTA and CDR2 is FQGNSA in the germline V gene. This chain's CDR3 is CASSPGPMQPQHF. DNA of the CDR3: TGTGCCAGCAGCCCCGGGCCCATGCAGCCCCAGCATTTT.

This CDR3 is CASSPRGSGIETQYF. Here the CDR3 DNA reads TGTGCCAGCAGTCCCCGGGGGAGCGGGATAGAGACCCAGTACTTC. The chain combines TRBV28 with TRBJ2-5; 7 bases are shared with TRBD2. The CDR3 runs to 15 residues. CDR1 is MDHEN and CDR2 is SYDVKM in the germline V gene. J lost 4 bases, V lost 5 bases, and 10 bases had no gene match. Full variable domain (outside the CDR3, taken from reference TRBV28 and TRBJ2-5): DVKVTQSSRYLVKRTGEKVFLECVQDMDHENMFWYRQDPGLGLRLIYFSYDVKMKEKGDIPEGYSVSREKKERFSLILESASTNQTSMYLCASSPRGSGIETQYFGPGTRLLVL.

The CDR3 loop reads CASSFRPGVKSGANVLTF. In nucleotides, the CDR3 is TGTGCCAGCAGTTTTAGGCCAGGGGTAAAATCTGGGGCCAACGTCCTGACTTTC. The chain uses TRBV28 and TRBJ2-6; possibly TRBD1 for D (6 bases). CDR1 is MDHEN and CDR2 is SYDVKM in the germline V gene. The CDR3 has 18 amino acids. V lost 3 bases and J lost 1, with 16 bases in between.

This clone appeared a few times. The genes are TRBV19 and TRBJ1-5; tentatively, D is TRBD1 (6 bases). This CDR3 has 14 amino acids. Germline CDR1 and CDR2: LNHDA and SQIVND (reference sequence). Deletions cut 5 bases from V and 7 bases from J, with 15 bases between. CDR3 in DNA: TGTGCCAGTAGTGTATACAGGGCTGACCAGCCCCAGCATTTT. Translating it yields CASSVYRADQPQHF.

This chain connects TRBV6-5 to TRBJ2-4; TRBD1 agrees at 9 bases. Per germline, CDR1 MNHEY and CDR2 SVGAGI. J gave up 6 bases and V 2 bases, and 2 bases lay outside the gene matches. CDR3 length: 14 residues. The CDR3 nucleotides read TGTGCCAGCAGTTACGGGACAGGGCGAAACATTCAGTACTTC. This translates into CASSYGTGRNIQYF.

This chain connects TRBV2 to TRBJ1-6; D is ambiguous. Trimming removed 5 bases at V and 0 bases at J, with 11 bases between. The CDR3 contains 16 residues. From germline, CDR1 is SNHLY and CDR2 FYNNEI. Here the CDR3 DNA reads TGTGCCAGCAGTTACTCCAGGAGCTCCTATAATTCACCCCTCCACTTT. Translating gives CASSYSRSSYNSPLHF.

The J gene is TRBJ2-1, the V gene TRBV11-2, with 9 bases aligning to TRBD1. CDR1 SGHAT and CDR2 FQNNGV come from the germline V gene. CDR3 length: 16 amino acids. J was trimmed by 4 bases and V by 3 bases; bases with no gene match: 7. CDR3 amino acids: CASSLAGTGPYNEQFF. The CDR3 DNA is TGTGCCAGCAGCTTGGCCGGGACAGGGCCTTACAATGAGCAGTTCTTC.

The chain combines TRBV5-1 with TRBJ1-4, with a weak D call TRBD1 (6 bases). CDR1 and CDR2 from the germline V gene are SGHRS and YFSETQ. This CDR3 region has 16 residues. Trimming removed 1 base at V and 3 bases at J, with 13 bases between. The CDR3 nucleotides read TGCGCCAGCAGCTTGACCCACCAGGGGCCTAATGAAAAACTGTTTTTT. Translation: CASSLTHQGPNEKLFF. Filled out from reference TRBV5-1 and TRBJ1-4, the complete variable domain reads KAGVTQTPRYLIKTRGQQVTLSCSPISGHRSVSWYQQTPGQGLQFLFEYFSETQRNKGNFPGRFSGRQFSNSRSEMNVSTLELGDSALYLCASSLTHQGPNEKLFFGSGTQLSVL.

The CDR3 DNA sequence: TGCGCCAGCAGCTTGACGAATCCCGTCCTTCGGCAGTTCTTC. Translation: CASSLTNPVLRQFF. The V call is TRBV5-1, the J call TRBJ2-1; D uncertain. V was cut by 1 base and J by 12 bases, with 17 bases left in between. The CDR3 runs to 14 residues. Looked up from germline, CDR1 is SGHRS and CDR2 is YFSETQ.

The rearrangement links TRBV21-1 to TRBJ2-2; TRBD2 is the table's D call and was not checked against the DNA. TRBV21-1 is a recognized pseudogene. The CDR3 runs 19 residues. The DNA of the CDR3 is TGTGCCAGCAGCCCCAATATATTTTTAGGGTCCCGGGGCACCGGGGAGCTGTTTTTT. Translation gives CASSPNIFLGSRGTGELFF.

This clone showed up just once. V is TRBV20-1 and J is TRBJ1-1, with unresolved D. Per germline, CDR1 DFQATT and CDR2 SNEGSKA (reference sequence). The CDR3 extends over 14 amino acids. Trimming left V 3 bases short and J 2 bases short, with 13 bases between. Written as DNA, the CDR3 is TGCAGTGCTAGTATTCTACGGGGAAACACTGAAGCTTTCTTT. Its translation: CSASILRGNTEAFF.

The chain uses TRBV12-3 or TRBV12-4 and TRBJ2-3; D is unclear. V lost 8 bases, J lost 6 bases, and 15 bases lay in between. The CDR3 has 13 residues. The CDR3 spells CASVSSGPDTQYF. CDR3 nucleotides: TGTGCCAGCGTATCCTCGGGCCCCGATACGCAGTATTTT.

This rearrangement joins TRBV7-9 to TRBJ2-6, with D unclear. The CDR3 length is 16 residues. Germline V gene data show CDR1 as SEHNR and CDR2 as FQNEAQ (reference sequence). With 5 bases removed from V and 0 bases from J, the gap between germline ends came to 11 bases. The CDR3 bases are TGTGCCAGCAGCCCCGGCAGTTACTCTGGGGCCAACGTCCTGACTTTC. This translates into CASSPGSYSGANVLTF.

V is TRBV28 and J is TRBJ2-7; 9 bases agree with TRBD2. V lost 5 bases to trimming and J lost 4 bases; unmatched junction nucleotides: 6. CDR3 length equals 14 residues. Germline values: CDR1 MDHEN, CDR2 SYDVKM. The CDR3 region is CASSVSGSGYEQYF. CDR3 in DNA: TGTGCCAGCAGTGTTAGCGGGAGCGGTTACGAGCAGTACTTC. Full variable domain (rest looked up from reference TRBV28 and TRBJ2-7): DVKVTQSSRYLVKRTGEKVFLECVQDMDHENMFWYRQDPGLGLRLIYFSYDVKMKEKGDIPEGYSVSREKKERFSLILESASTNQTSMYLCASSVSGSGYEQYFGPGTRLTVT.

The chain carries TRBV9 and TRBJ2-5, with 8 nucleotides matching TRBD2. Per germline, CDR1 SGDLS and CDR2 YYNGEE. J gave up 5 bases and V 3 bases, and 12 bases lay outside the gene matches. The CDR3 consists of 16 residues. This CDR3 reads CASSGWTGGPGETQYF. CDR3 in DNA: TGTGCCAGCAGCGGGTGGACGGGAGGGCCTGGGGAGACCCAGTACTTC.

This CDR3 is CASSTWTVMNTEAFF. The CDR3 DNA is TGTGCCAGCAGTACCTGGACAGTTATGAACACTGAAGCTTTCTTT. The gene calls are TRBV6-5 and TRBJ1-1; D perhaps matches TRBD1 (6 bases). Trimming cost V 5 bases and J 0 bases, with 13 bases left between them. The CDR3 is 15 residues long. CDR1 MNHEY and CDR2 SVGAGI come from the germline V gene.

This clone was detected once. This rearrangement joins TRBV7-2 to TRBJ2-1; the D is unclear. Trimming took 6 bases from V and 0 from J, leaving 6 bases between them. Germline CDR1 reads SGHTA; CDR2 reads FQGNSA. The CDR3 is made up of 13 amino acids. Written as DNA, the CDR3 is TGTGCCAGCAGTAGGGTCTCCTACAATGAGCAGTTCTTC. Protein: CASSRVSYNEQFF.

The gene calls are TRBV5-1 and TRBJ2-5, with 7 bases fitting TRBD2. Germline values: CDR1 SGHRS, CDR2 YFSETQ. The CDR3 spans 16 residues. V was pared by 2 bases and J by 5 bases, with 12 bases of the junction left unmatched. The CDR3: CASSFGPSGEGETQYF. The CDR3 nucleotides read TGCGCCAGCAGCTTTGGACCTAGCGGAGAGGGGGAGACCCAGTACTTC.

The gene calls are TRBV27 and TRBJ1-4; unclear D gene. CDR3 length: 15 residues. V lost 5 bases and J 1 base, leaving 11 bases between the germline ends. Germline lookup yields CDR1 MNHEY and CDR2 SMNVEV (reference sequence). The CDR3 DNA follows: TGTGCCAGCAGTGCTAGGGCCCTAACTAATGAAAAACTGTTTTTT. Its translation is CASSARALTNEKLFF.

For the CDR3, the DNA is TGTGCCAGCAGCTCCGGGCCTAGCGGGGTAGATACGCAGTATTTT. It codes for CASSSGPSGVDTQYF. The chain carries TRBV7-9 and TRBJ2-3, with 9 bases lining up with TRBD2. Germline assignment: CDR1 SEHNR and CDR2 FQNEAQ (reference sequence). The CDR3 spans 15 residues. V lost 4 bases, J lost 5 bases, and 7 bases stayed unmatched.